Presented here are 9 T cell receptor beta chains from one specimen sequenced in a study of neoadjuvant anti-PD-1 for oral cavity cancer. Using immunoSEQ multiplex PCR, the repertoire was profiled, and TCRdb retains in-frame clones only, with some absent. The sample records 25,000 or so clones, 27% being singletons. Time point of the sample: after neoadjuvant nivolumab, at surgical resection. Sequencing was performed on tumor tissue, taken after nivolumab (anti-PD-1) treatment. The receptors derive from a person between 40 and 85 years old with oral cavity squamous cell carcinoma.

This chain links TRBV28 with TRBJ2-7; 10 positions agree with TRBD2. V lost 3 bases to trimming and J lost 5 bases; unmatched junction nucleotides: 4. Looked up from germline, CDR1 is MDHEN and CDR2 is SYDVKM. There are 14 residues in the CDR3. CDR3 sequence reads: CASSFPTSGNEQYF. CDR3 DNA: TGTGCCAGCAGTTTCCCTACTAGCGGGAACGAGCAGTACTTC.

In its sample, this clone was seen a few times. V usage is TRBV5-1 and J usage is TRBJ1-2; 7 bases map to TRBD1. The length of the CDR3 is 15 residues. The J segment lost 3 bases and the V segment lost 2 bases, leaving 7 bases of the junction unmatched. Germline lookup yields CDR1 SGHRS and CDR2 YFSETQ. The CDR3 coding sequence is TGCGCCAGCAGCTTAGGAGGGGGCTATGACTATGGCTACACCTTC. This sequence encodes CASSLGGGYDYGYTF. The whole variable domain, filled in from reference TRBV5-1 and TRBJ1-2, reads KAGVTQTPRYLIKTRGQQVTLSCSPISGHRSVSWYQQTPGQGLQFLFEYFSETQRNKGNFPGRFSGRQFSNSRSEMNVSTLELGDSALYLCASSLGGGYDYGYTFGSGTRLTVV.

This clone was seen many times. The chain's CDR3 is CASSDTGIQETQYF. CDR3 coding DNA: TGTGCCAGCAGCGACACAGGTATCCAAGAGACCCAGTACTTC. The chain recombines TRBV7-9 with TRBJ2-5, with a possible D match to TRBD1 (5 bases). Germline CDR1 is SEHNR and CDR2 is FQNEAQ (reference sequence). V lost 5 bases and J lost 1, with 11 bases in between. This CDR3 contains 14 residues.

The chain carries TRBV11-2 and TRBJ2-3; weak D call: TRBD1 (5 bases). Germline V gives CDR1 SGHAT, CDR2 FQNNGV. Trimming cost V 0 bases and J 2 bases, with 12 bases left between them. The CDR3 loop spans 16 amino acids. CDR3 DNA: TGTGCCAGCAGCTTAGAGGGGCCTCCTAACACAGATACGCAGTATTTT. Translating gives CASSLEGPPNTDTQYF.

The chain couples TRBV11-1 to TRBJ2-7; D assignment may be TRBD1 or TRBD2 (5 bases each). Germline assignment: CDR1 SGHAT and CDR2 FQDESV (reference sequence). Trimming stripped 3 bases from V and 2 bases from J, with 14 bases between. This CDR3 is built from 15 residues. Here the CDR3 reads CASSLPGRLTYEQYF. CDR3 sequence (DNA): TGTGCCAGCAGCTTGCCGGGACGTCTCACCTACGAGCAGTACTTC.

This chain links TRBV7-8 with TRBJ1-1; a possible D gene is TRBD1 (6 bases). Germline loops: CDR1 SGHVS, CDR2 FQNEAQ. V lost 6 bases and J 3 bases, leaving 14 bases between the germline ends. CDR3 size: 14 residues. CDR3 protein: CASSWGPGDTEAFF. The DNA for the CDR3 is TGTGCCAGCAGTTGGGGGCCAGGGGACACTGAAGCTTTCTTT.

This clone appeared a few times. This chain joins TRBV9 and TRBJ2-1; D might be TRBD2 (6 bases). V was shortened by 0 bases and J by 4 bases, with 11 bases between the two germline ends. Germline CDR1 reads SGDLS; CDR2 reads YYNGEE. CDR3 length equals 15 residues. CDR3 sequence (DNA): TGTGCCAGCAGCGTAGGAGGAGGGAATTACAATGAGCAGTTCTTC. It specifies CASSVGGGNYNEQFF.

This clone was seen a handful of times. The chain joins TRBV5-1 to TRBJ2-7; D possibly corresponds to TRBD2 (6 bases). CDR1 and CDR2 (germline): SGHRS, YFSETQ. The CDR3 length is 13 residues. The germline V and J ends were trimmed by 5 bases and 6 bases, with 15 bases remaining between them. The CDR3 region has the DNA TGCGCCAGCAGAACCGGGAGCACGGGCGAGCAGTACTTC. Amino acids: CASRTGSTGEQYF.

The chain carries TRBV11-2 and TRBJ1-2; D is perhaps TRBD1 (5 bases). The CDR3 loop spans 14 amino acids. Looked up from germline, CDR1 is SGHAT and CDR2 is FQNNGV. Trimming cost V 4 bases and J 2 bases, with 11 bases left between them. DNA for the CDR3: TGTGCCAGCAGCTCCCAGGACAACAACTATGGCTACACCTTC. It encodes CASSSQDNNYGYTF.